This TCR beta chain was sequenced in a study of cytomegalovirus exposure and HLA in healthy donors. Use of 60 Vbeta and 13 Jbeta primers characterized the PCR. Generated by immunoSEQ multiplex PCR, the TCRdb table keeps only in-frame clones and is missing some. The data contain 150,000 or so clones, 70% of them singletons. The J segment lost 2 bases and the V segment lost 4 bases, leaving 12 bases of the junction unmatched. Germline V gene lookup returns CDR1 GTSNPN and CDR2 SVGIG (reference sequence). The CDR3 extends over 17 amino acids. The sequence came from a man aged 18 to 30 in good health and CMV-seropositive. The rearrangement joins TRBV30 to TRBJ1-5, with 9 bases fitting TRBD1. Sequences were obtained from PBMCs. The CDR3 loop is CAWTPGTGLKGNQPQHF. CDR3 DNA sequence: TGTGCCTGGACCCCTGGGACAGGGCTTAAGGGCAATCAGCCCCAGCATTTT.